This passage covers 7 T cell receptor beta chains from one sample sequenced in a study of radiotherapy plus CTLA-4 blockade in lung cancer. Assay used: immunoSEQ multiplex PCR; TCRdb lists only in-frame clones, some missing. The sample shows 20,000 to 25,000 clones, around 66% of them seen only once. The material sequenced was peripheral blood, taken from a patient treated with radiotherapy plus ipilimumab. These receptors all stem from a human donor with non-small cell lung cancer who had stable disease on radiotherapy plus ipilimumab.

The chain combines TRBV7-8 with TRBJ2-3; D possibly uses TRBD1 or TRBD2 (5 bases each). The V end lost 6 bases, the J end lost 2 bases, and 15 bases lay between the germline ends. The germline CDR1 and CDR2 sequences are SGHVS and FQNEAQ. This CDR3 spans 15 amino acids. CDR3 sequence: CASSRRDRNTDTQYF. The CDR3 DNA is TGTGCCAGCAGTCGCAGGGACCGAAACACAGATACGCAGTATTTT.

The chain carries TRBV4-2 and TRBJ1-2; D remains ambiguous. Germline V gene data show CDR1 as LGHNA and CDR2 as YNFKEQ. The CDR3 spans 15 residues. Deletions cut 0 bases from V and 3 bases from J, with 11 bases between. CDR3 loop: CASSQDLRPDYGYTF. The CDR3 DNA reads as TGTGCCAGCAGCCAAGACCTCCGTCCCGACTATGGCTACACCTTC.

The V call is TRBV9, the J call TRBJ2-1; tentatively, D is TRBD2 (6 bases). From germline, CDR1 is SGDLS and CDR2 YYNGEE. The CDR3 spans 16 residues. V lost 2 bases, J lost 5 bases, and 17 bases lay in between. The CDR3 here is CASSVSRREPNNEQFF. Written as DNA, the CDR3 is TGTGCCAGCAGCGTCTCTAGGAGGGAGCCCAACAATGAGCAGTTCTTC.

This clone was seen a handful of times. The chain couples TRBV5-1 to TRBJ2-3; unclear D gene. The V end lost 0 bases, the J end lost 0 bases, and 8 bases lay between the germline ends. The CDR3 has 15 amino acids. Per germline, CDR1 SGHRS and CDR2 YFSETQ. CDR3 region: CASSLDPGSTDTQYF. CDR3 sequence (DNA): TGCGCCAGCAGCTTGGATCCCGGAAGCACAGATACGCAGTATTTT.

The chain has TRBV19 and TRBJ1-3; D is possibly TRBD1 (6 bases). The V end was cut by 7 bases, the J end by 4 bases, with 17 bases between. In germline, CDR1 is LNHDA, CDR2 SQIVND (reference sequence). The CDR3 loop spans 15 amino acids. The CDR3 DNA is TGTGCCAGTACCTTCCTCGGGGGCTCCGGAAACACCATATATTTT. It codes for CASTFLGGSGNTIYF.

In DNA, the CDR3 is TGTGCCAGCAGTCTCCGACAGGGGGTTCAGCCCCAGCATTTT. Translated: CASSLRQGVQPQHF. The chain couples TRBV28 to TRBJ1-5; TRBD1 agrees at 9 bases. In germline, CDR1 is MDHEN, CDR2 SYDVKM. The length of the CDR3 is 14 residues. V dropped 5 bases and J dropped 6; count of bases not matched to a gene: 5.

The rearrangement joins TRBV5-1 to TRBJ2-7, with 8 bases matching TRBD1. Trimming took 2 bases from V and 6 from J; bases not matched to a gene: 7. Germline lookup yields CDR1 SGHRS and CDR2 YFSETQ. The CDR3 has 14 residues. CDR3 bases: TGCGCCAGCAGCTTACGACAGGGGAGTGGCGAGCAGTACTTC. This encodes CASSLRQGSGEQYF.